What follows are 30 T cell receptor beta chains derived from one specimen sequenced in a study of response to subunit inactivated influenza vaccine (dated by TCRdb to between 2017 and 2018). Receptor libraries were prepared by RT-PCR. The sequencer listed for this sample is Illumina HiSeq 2500. Starting from the raw public reads, TCRdb applied fastp trimming at Q25, assembled clones with MiXCR and retained in-frame beta chains. Rows with a matching CDR3 protein are joined into one entry that keeps the most common DNA and genes. This sample holds 610,000 or so distinct CDR3 sequences; less than 15% were observed only once. Jointly, the top ten make up roughly 10% of the sample. The sample was PBMCs from blood, taken 11 to 12 days after vaccination. The source of these receptors is a man between 45 and 60 years old who received an inactivated influenza vaccine. Donor details come from another sample of the same person, matched by shared clones.

The sample holds many counts of this clonotype. V gene TRBV5-1 combines with J gene TRBJ1-2; D not certain. Germline loops: CDR1 SGHRS, CDR2 YFSETQ. The CDR3 totals 14 residues. Trimming left V 2 bases short and J 0 bases short, with 8 bases between. CDR3 DNA: TGCGCCAGCAGCTTTACAGACGCTAACTATGGCTACACCTTC. This sequence encodes CASSFTDANYGYTF.

This clonotype was counted at least ten times. V is TRBV4-3 and J is TRBJ1-2, with D unclear. Germline values: CDR1 LGHNA, CDR2 YSLEER. The CDR3 consists of 14 residues. With 4 bases removed from V and 4 bases from J, the gap between germline ends came to 13 bases. The CDR3 DNA reads as TGCGCCAGCAGCCGCAGCGACGGGAGCTATGGCTACACCTTC. Translated, it gives CASSRSDGSYGYTF.

The chain employs TRBV6-1 and TRBJ2-7; TRBD2 aligns across 8 bases. The CDR3 extends over 15 amino acids. The V gene end was trimmed by 5 bases and the J gene end by 2 bases; junction bases not matched to a gene: 8. The germline gives CDR1 MNHNS, CDR2 SASEGT. The chain's CDR3 is CASSRQREFPYEQYF. CDR3 bases: TGTGCCAGCAGTCGACAGCGGGAGTTCCCCTACGAGCAGTACTTC.

Points on this clonotype: The conserved phenylalanine or tryptophan is not found at the CDR3 terminus, so this likely reflects a read error. The chain carries TRBV5-1 and TRBJ2-3, with 9 nucleotides matching TRBD2. Germline CDR1 reads SGHRS; CDR2 reads YFSETQ. The CDR3 extends over 17 amino acids. J was trimmed by 2 bases and V by 5 bases; bases with no gene match: 12. The CDR3 spells CASRLTSGSFSTDTQYS. The DNA for the CDR3 is TGCGCCAGCAGGCTGACTAGCGGCTCGTTTTCCACAGATACGCAGTATTCT.

This clonotype was detected many times. V gene TRBV20-1 combines with J gene TRBJ2-5; D perhaps matches TRBD2 (6 bases). CDR3 length: 13 amino acids. Germline assignment: CDR1 DFQATT and CDR2 SNEGSKA (reference sequence). Trimming left V 2 bases short and J 2 bases short, with 9 bases between. This CDR3 is CSARSGPQETQYF. The CDR3 DNA reads as TGCAGTGCTAGAAGCGGGCCACAAGAGACCCAGTACTTC.

This sequence joins TRBV27 and TRBJ2-1, with a tentative D call TRBD2 (5 bases). V lost 3 bases and J lost 7, with 16 bases in between. CDR1 and CDR2 (germline): MNHEY, SMNVEV (reference sequence). The CDR3 has 15 amino acids. CDR3 sequence reads: CASSFQWERPNEQFF. DNA for the CDR3: TGTGCCAGCAGTTTTCAGTGGGAGAGGCCGAATGAGCAGTTCTTC.

This clonotype came up many times. The chain is built from TRBV7-2 and TRBJ1-5; D is uncertain. The CDR3 contains 15 residues. The germline V gene has CDR1 SGHTA and CDR2 FQGNSA. V was shortened by 5 bases and J by 0 bases, with 11 bases between the two germline ends. CDR3 loop: CASSPTGSSNQPQHF. DNA of the CDR3: TGTGCCAGCAGCCCCACCGGCAGTAGCAATCAGCCCCAGCATTTT. Full variable domain (missing parts from reference TRBV7-2 and TRBJ1-5): GAGVSQSPSNKVTEKGKDVELRCDPISGHTALYWYRQSLGQGLEFLIYFQGNSAPDKSGLPSDRFSAERTGGSVSTLTIQRTQQEDSAVYLCASSPTGSSNQPQHFGDGTRLSIL.

The chain recombines TRBV11-1 with TRBJ2-5; 8 bases agree with TRBD2. CDR3 length: 19 amino acids. Trimming cost V 3 bases and J 4 bases; bases outside gene matches: 19. The germline gives CDR1 SGHAT, CDR2 FQDESV (reference sequence). For the CDR3, the DNA is TGTGCCAGCAGCTTCACGGCTCCTAACGGGGGGGCTAATCGAGAGACCCAGTACTTC. Its protein product is CASSFTAPNGGANRETQYF.

The chain recombines TRBV6-2 or TRBV6-3 with TRBJ1-1; TRBD1 is a possible D gene (5 bases). From germline, CDR1 is MNHEY and CDR2 SVGEGT. The V end lost 3 bases, the J end lost 4 bases, and 30 bases lay between the germline ends. CDR3 size: 20 residues. The CDR3 sequence is CASSYNRRQGWSDVGTEAFF. The CDR3, as DNA: TGTGCCAGCAGTTATAATCGCCGGCAGGGTTGGTCGGACGTCGGCACTGAAGCTTTCTTT.

The rearrangement uses TRBV28 and TRBJ2-7, with D tentatively TRBD1 (6 bases). Germline V gene sequence: CDR1 MDHEN, CDR2 SYDVKM. With 5 bases removed from V and 2 bases from J, the gap between germline ends came to 16 bases. The CDR3 covers 15 residues. The CDR3 reads CASSGPGHGTYEQYF. The CDR3 DNA reads as TGTGCCAGCAGTGGGCCGGGACACGGGACCTACGAGCAGTACTTC. The whole variable domain, filled in from reference TRBV28 and TRBJ2-7, reads DVKVTQSSRYLVKRTGEKVFLECVQDMDHENMFWYRQDPGLGLRLIYFSYDVKMKEKGDIPEGYSVSREKKERFSLILESASTNQTSMYLCASSGPGHGTYEQYFGPGTRLTVT.

The table lists this clonotype with a few counts. V and J are TRBV4-3 and TRBJ2-7; TRBD1 agrees at 10 bases. After removal of 4 bases from V and 3 bases from J, the junction contained 15 bases not matched to a gene. The CDR3 has 18 residues. Germline V gives CDR1 LGHNA, CDR2 YSLEER. CDR3: CASSLSGGSDRGIYEQYF. The CDR3, as DNA: TGCGCCAGCAGCCTGTCAGGCGGGTCGGACAGGGGGATCTACGAGCAGTACTTC.

The V gene is TRBV6-1, the J gene TRBJ2-5; 10 nucleotides match TRBD2. V shed 8 bases, J shed 2 bases, and the junction held 5 bases outside the gene matches. The germline V gene has CDR1 MNHNS and CDR2 SASEGT. This CDR3 spans 14 amino acids. The CDR3 loop is CASASGGGQETQYF. The CDR3 coding sequence is TGTGCCAGCGCTAGCGGGGGAGGGCAAGAGACCCAGTACTTC.

On this clonotype itself: No conserved phenylalanine or tryptophan is present at the end of the CDR3, so a read error is the likely explanation. It is unclear where the CDR3 begins or ends on the DNA, so no DNA is shown, and the CDR3 is as TCRdb lists it. The rearrangement links TRBV15 to TRBJ2-2; the table's D call, TRBD1, was not checked against the DNA. 17 amino acids form the CDR3, both terminal residues included. The germline CDR1 and CDR2 sequences are LNHNV and YYDKDF (reference sequence). CDR3 in amino acids: CAKVRILRGAVLRGAAG.

Ten or more counts support this clonotype. V and J are TRBV5-1 and TRBJ2-1, with 8 bases aligning to TRBD2. In germline, CDR1 is SGHRS, CDR2 YFSETQ. J was trimmed by 3 bases and V by 0 bases; bases with no gene match: 2. CDR3 length equals 15 residues. The DNA of the CDR3 is TGCGCCAGCAGCTTGGTGGGACTAGTCTACAATGAGCAGTTCTTC. Translating gives CASSLVGLVYNEQFF.

This clonotype turned up a few times. The gene calls are TRBV18 and TRBJ2-5; D not certain. In germline, CDR1 is KGHSH, CDR2 LQKENI. V lost 4 bases to trimming and J lost 5 bases, with 14 bases between them. This CDR3 is built from 14 residues. CDR3: CASSLFDQRETQYF. The DNA of the CDR3 is TGTGCCAGCTCACTCTTCGATCAACGGGAGACCCAGTACTTC.

This clonotype was seen a few times. The chain uses TRBV7-2 and TRBJ2-3; D might be TRBD1 or TRBD2, each matching 5 bases. Germline CDR1 is SGHTA and CDR2 is FQGNSA. CDR3 size: 14 residues. Between the trimmed V and J ends, which lost 5 bases and 4 bases, there was a span of 13 bases. CDR3 loop: CASSRRGRSDTQYF. The CDR3 nucleotides read TGTGCCAGCAGCCGCCGGGGCCGGTCAGATACGCAGTATTTT.

This clonotype was seen only a few times. V and J are TRBV7-6 and TRBJ2-2, with D perhaps TRBD2 (6 bases). The CDR3 covers 19 residues. The V gene lost 4 bases and the J gene lost 2 bases, with 23 bases spanning the gap. CDR1 is SGHVS and CDR2 is FNYEAQ in the germline V gene. CDR3 region: CASSSPRPRREKNTGELFF. The CDR3 DNA reads as TGTGCCAGCAGCTCCCCAAGACCGCGCCGGGAGAAAAACACCGGGGAGCTGTTTTTT.

The chain is built from TRBV7-9 and TRBJ1-2; a possible D gene is TRBD1 (5 bases). Deletions cut 6 bases from V and 4 bases from J, with 15 bases between. From germline, CDR1 is SEHNR and CDR2 FQNEAQ (reference sequence). The CDR3 sequence is 14 residues long. The CDR3 coding sequence is TGTGCCAGCAGTGTATTGGGGGGACTCTATGGCTACACCTTC. It yields the protein CASSVLGGLYGYTF. The complete variable domain, with remaining parts taken from reference TRBV7-9 and TRBJ1-2, reads DTGVSQNPRHKITKRGQNVTFRCDPISEHNRLYWYRQTLGQGPEFLTYFQNEAQLEKSRLLSDRFSAERPKGSFSTLEIQRTEQGDSAMYLCASSVLGGLYGYTFGSGTRLTVV.

This clonotype was counted between two and nine times. This rearrangement joins TRBV19 to TRBJ2-3; D might be TRBD1 (6 bases). Germline lookup yields CDR1 LNHDA and CDR2 SQIVND (reference sequence). There are 14 residues in the CDR3. V lost 5 bases and J 3 bases, leaving 12 bases between the germline ends. The CDR3 DNA reads TGTGCCAGTAGTGCACAGGGTATTACAGATACGCAGTATTTT. This codes for CASSAQGITDTQYF.

This clonotype was recorded once. The genes are TRBV5-1 and TRBJ2-1; D unresolved. The CDR3 has 14 residues. V gave up 1 base and J gave up 10 bases, with 15 bases separating them. Germline-derived CDR1 and CDR2 are SGHRS and YFSETQ. The CDR3 reads CASSLLASSPEQFF. CDR3 nucleotides: TGCGCCAGCAGCTTGTTGGCCTCGAGCCCCGAGCAGTTCTTC.

This clonotype was seen a few times. The genes are TRBV12-3 or TRBV12-4 and TRBJ1-5; 9 positions agree with TRBD1. Trimming removed 6 bases from V and 6 bases from J; junction bases left unmatched: 3. The CDR3 loop spans 13 amino acids. The CDR3 loop reads CASRDRGGQPQHF. CDR3 in DNA: TGTGCCAGCAGGGACAGGGGTGGTCAGCCCCAGCATTTT.

This clonotype turned up a few times. This chain uses TRBV5-1 with TRBJ2-3; 10 bases agree with TRBD2. V was clipped by 1 base and J by 2 bases; unmatched bases: 1. This CDR3 contains 15 residues. Germline V gives CDR1 SGHRS, CDR2 YFSETQ. Written as DNA, the CDR3 is TGCGCCAGCAGCTTGACTAGCGGGAACACAGATACGCAGTATTTT. Translated: CASSLTSGNTDTQYF.

V is TRBV24-1 and J is TRBJ2-2; TRBD1 might be the D (5 bases). Germline CDR1 reads KGHDR; CDR2 reads SFDVKD. The CDR3 is made up of 16 amino acids. Trimming stripped 5 bases from V and 5 bases from J, with 17 bases between. CDR3 DNA sequence: TGTGCCACCAGTGCTGACAGAAATTTTCGGACCGGGGAGCTGTTTTTT. Encoded protein: CATSADRNFRTGELFF.

CDR3 nucleotide sequence: TGTGCCACCAGTGATTTGTCGAATCAGCCCCAGCATTTT. This translates into CATSDLSNQPQHF. The chain recombines TRBV24-1 with TRBJ1-5; D gene ambiguous. The CDR3 length is 13 residues. Germline CDR1 reads KGHDR; CDR2 reads SFDVKD. The V gene lost 0 bases and the J gene lost 4 bases, with 3 bases spanning the gap.

J is TRBJ2-1 and V is TRBV7-2; D may be TRBD1 (5 bases). The germline V and J ends were trimmed by 6 bases and 7 bases, with 10 bases remaining between them. The CDR3 extends over 12 amino acids. Germline V gene lookup returns CDR1 SGHTA and CDR2 FQGNSA. CDR3 nucleotides: TGTGCCAGCAGAATCCCAGGGAATGAGCAGTTCTTC. It yields the protein CASRIPGNEQFF.

This clonotype has more than one count but fewer than ten. The chain recombines TRBV28 with TRBJ1-1; 11 bases fit TRBD1. The length of the CDR3 is 13 residues. Germline CDR1 reads MDHEN; CDR2 reads SYDVKM. J lost 5 bases, V lost 6 bases, and 2 bases had no gene match. Here the CDR3 reads CASRGQGATEAFF. CDR3 DNA sequence: TGTGCCAGCAGAGGACAGGGGGCGACTGAAGCTTTCTTT.

The CDR3 is CASSRSGAYQETQYF. In nucleotides, the CDR3 is TGTGCCAGCAGCCGTAGCGGAGCTTACCAAGAGACCCAGTACTTC. This chain links TRBV5-8 with TRBJ2-5; maybe TRBD2 (6 bases). Germline CDR1 SGHTS, CDR2 YDEGEE. The V and J ends lost 4 bases and 0 bases respectively, with 13 bases between them. The CDR3 has 15 residues.

This chain uses TRBV9 with TRBJ2-1; 12 bases are a match to TRBD2. With V trimmed by 0 bases and J by 12 bases, 4 bases remained unmatched. In germline, CDR1 is SGDLS, CDR2 YYNGEE. The CDR3 spans 14 residues. The CDR3: CASSVALAGGGQFF. DNA of the CDR3: TGTGCCAGCAGCGTAGCTCTAGCGGGAGGGGGGCAGTTCTTC.

In its sample, this clonotype was seen many times. This chain joins TRBV20-1 and TRBJ1-2, with D maybe TRBD1 (5 bases). The CDR3 spans 13 residues. V lost 0 bases to trimming and J lost 4 bases, with 9 bases between them. CDR1 is DFQATT and CDR2 is SNEGSKA in the germline V gene (reference sequence). The CDR3 bases are TGCAGTGCTAGAGATGAGGGGAGCTATGGCTACACCTTC. Its protein product is CSARDEGSYGYTF.

The rearrangement joins TRBV4-3 to TRBJ2-7; 10 bases line up with TRBD1. The trim removed 1 base at V and 2 bases at J, leaving 5 bases unmatched. The CDR3 covers 16 residues. Germline V lookup: CDR1 LGHNA, CDR2 YSLEER. CDR3 amino acids: CASSQGWDRGPYEQYF. The CDR3 coding sequence is TGCGCCAGCAGCCAAGGATGGGACAGGGGCCCCTACGAGCAGTACTTC.